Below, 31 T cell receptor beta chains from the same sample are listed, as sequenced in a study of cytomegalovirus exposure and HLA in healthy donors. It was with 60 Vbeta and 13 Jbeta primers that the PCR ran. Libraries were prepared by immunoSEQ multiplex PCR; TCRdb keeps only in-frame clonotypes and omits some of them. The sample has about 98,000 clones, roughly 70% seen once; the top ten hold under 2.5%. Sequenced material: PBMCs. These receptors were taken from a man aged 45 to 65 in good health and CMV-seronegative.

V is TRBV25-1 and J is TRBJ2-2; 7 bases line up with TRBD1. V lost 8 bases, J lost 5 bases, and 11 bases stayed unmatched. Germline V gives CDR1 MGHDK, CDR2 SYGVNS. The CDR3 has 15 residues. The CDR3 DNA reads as TGTGCCAGCCTCGGGACAGAAGGGTATACCGGGGAGCTGTTTTTT. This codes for CASLGTEGYTGELFF.

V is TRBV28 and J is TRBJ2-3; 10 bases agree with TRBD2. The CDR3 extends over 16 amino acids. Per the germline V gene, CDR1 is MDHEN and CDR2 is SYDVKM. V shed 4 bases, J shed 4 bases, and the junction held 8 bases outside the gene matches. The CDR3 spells CASSYPTSGTSDTQYF. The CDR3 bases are TGTGCCAGCAGTTACCCTACTAGCGGGACCTCAGATACGCAGTATTTT.

CDR3 sequence (DNA): TGCGCCAGCAGTGAGTTTCCTAGCGGACATACGCAGTATTTT. This gives the protein CASSEFPSGHTQYF. This chain uses TRBV10-2 with TRBJ2-3; 7 bases are a match to TRBD2. V shed 1 base, J shed 7 bases, and the junction held 5 bases outside the gene matches. CDR3 length: 14 amino acids. Germline CDR1 reads WSHSY; CDR2 reads SAAADI.

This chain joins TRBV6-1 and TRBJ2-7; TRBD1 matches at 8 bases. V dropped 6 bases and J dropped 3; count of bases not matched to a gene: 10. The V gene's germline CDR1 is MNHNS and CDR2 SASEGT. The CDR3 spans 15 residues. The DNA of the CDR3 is TGTGCCAGCAGGGAGATTGGACAGGGAAACTACGAGCAGTACTTC. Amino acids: CASREIGQGNYEQYF.

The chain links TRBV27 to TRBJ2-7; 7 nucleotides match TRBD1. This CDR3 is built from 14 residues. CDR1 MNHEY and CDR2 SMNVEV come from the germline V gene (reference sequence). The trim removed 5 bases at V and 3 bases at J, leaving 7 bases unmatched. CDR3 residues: CASSERGRLYEQYF. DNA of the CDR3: TGTGCCAGCAGTGAAAGGGGGCGCCTCTACGAGCAGTACTTC.

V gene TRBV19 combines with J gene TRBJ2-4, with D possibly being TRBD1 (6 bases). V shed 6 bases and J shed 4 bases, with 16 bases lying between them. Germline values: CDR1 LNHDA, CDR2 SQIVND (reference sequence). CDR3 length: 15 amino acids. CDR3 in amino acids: CASSPVMRGKNIQYF. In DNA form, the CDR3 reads TGTGCCAGTAGCCCAGTAATGAGGGGGAAAAACATTCAGTACTTC. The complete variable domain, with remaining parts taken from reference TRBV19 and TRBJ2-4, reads DGGITQSPKYLFRKEGQNVTLSCEQNLNHDAMYWYRQDPGQGLRLIYYSQIVNDFQKGDIAEGYSVSREKKESFPLTVTSAQKNPTAFYLCASSPVMRGKNIQYFGAGTRLSVL.

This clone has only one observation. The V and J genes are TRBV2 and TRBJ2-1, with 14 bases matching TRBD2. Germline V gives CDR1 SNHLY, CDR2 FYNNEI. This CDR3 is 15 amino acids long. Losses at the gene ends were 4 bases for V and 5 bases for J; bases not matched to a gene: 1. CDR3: CASSGGLAGDNEQFF. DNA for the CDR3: TGTGCCAGCAGTGGGGGACTAGCGGGAGACAATGAGCAGTTCTTC.

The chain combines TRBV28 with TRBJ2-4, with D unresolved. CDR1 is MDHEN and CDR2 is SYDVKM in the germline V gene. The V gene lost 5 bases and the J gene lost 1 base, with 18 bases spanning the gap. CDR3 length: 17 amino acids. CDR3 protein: CASSRYSSTLAKNIQYF. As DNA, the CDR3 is TGTGCCAGCAGTCGGTACAGCTCCACCCTGGCCAAAAACATTCAGTACTTC.

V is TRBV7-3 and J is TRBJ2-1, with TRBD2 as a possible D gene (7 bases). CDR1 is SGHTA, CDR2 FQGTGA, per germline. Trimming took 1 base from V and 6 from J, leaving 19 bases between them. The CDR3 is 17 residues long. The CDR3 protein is CASSLRGGAGRSNEQFF. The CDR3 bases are TGTGCCAGCAGCTTAAGAGGGGGGGCTGGACGCAGCAATGAGCAGTTCTTC.

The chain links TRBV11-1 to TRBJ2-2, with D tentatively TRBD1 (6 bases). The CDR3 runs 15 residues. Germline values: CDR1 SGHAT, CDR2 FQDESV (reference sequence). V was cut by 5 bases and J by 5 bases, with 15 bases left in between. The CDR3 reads CASSAQGWRTGELFF. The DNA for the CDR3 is TGTGCCAGCAGCGCACAGGGCTGGCGGACCGGGGAGCTGTTTTTT. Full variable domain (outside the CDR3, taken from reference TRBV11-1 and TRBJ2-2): EAEVAQSPRYKITEKSQAVAFWCDPISGHATLYWYRQILGQGPELLVQFQDESVVDDSQLPKDRFSAERLKGVDSTLKIQPAELGDSAMYLCASSAQGWRTGELFFGEGSRLTVL.

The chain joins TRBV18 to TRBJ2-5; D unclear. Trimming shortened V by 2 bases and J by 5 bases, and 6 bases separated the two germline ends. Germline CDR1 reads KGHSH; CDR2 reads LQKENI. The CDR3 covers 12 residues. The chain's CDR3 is CASSPFEETQYF. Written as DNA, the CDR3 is TGTGCCAGCTCACCATTCGAGGAGACCCAGTACTTC.

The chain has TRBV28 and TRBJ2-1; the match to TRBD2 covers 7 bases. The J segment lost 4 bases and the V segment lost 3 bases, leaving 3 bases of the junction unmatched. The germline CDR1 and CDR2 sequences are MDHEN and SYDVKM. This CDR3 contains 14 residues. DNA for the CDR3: TGTGCCAGCAGTTTGGTCGGGGGGTACAATGAGCAGTTCTTC. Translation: CASSLVGGYNEQFF. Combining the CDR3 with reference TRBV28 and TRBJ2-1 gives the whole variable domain DVKVTQSSRYLVKRTGEKVFLECVQDMDHENMFWYRQDPGLGLRLIYFSYDVKMKEKGDIPEGYSVSREKKERFSLILESASTNQTSMYLCASSLVGGYNEQFFGPGTRLTVL.

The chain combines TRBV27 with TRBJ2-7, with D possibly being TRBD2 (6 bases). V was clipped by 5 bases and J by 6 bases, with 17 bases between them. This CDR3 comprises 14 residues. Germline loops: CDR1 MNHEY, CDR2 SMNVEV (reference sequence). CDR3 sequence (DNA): TGTGCCAGCAGTGTTACCGGGACTGCCGGCGAGCAGTACTTC. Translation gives CASSVTGTAGEQYF.

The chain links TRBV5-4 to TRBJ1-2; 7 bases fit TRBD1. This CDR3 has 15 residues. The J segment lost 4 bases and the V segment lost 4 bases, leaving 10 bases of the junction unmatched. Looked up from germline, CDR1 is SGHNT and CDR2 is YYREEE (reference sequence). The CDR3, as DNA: TGTGCCAGCAGCCCCCAGGACAGGCCCCTCTATGGCTACACCTTC. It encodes CASSPQDRPLYGYTF.

The CDR3 nucleotides read TGTGCCAGCAGCCCAGGGTCGAACACCGGGGAGCTGTTTTTT. Translated: CASSPGSNTGELFF. This chain connects TRBV6-5 to TRBJ2-2, with D tentatively TRBD1 (5 bases). CDR1 MNHEY and CDR2 SVGAGI come from the germline V gene. The CDR3 is 14 amino acids. V was shortened by 6 bases and J by 0 bases, with 8 bases between the two germline ends.

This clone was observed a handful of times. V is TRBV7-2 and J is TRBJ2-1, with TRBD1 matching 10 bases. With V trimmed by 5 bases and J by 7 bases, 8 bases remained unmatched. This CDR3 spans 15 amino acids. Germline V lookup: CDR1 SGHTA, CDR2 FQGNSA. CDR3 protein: CASSNIGTGANEQFF. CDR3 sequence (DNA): TGTGCCAGCAGCAATATCGGGACAGGGGCAAATGAGCAGTTCTTC.

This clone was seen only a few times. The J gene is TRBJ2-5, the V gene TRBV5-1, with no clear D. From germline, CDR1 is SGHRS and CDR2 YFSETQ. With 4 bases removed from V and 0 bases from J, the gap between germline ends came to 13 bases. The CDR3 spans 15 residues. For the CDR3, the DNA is TGCGCCAGCAGCCTCCAAGCGAGCAACCAAGAGACCCAGTACTTC. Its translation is CASSLQASNQETQYF.

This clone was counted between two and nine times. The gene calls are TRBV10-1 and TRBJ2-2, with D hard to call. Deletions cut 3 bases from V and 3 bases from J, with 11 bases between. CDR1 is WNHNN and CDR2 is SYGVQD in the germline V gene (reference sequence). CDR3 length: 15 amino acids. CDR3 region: CASSDETMDTGELFF. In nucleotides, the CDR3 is TGCGCCAGCAGTGATGAGACAATGGACACCGGGGAGCTGTTTTTT.

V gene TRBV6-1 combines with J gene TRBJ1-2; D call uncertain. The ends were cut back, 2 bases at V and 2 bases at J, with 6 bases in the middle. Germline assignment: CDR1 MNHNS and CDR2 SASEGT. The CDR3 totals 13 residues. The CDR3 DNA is TGTGCCAGCAGTGAACAGGAAAACTATGGCTACACCTTC. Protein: CASSEQENYGYTF.

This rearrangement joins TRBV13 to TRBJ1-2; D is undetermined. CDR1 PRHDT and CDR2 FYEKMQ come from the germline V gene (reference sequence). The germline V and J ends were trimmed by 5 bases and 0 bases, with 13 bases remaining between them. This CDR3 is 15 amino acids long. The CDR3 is CASSAYDIANYGYTF. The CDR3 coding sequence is TGTGCCAGCAGCGCCTATGACATAGCTAACTATGGCTACACCTTC.

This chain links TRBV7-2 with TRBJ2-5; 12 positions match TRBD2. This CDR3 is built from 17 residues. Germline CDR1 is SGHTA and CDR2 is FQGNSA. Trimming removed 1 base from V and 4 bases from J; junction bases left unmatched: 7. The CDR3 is CASSLDSLLAGGETQYF. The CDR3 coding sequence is TGTGCCAGCAGCTTAGACTCTCTACTAGCGGGGGGAGAGACCCAGTACTTC.

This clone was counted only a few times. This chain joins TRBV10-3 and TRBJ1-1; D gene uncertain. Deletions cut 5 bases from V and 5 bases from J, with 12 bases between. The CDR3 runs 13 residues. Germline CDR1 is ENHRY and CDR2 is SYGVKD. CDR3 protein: CAISRSPGTEAFF. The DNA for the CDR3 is TGTGCCATCAGTAGGTCCCCGGGGACTGAAGCTTTCTTT.

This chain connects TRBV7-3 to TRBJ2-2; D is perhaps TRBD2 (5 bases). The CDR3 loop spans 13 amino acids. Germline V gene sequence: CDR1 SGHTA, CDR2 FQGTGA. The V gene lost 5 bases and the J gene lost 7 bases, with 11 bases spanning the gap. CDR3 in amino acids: CASSPPGDGELFF. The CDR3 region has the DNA TGTGCCAGCAGCCCCCCCGGGGACGGGGAGCTGTTTTTT.

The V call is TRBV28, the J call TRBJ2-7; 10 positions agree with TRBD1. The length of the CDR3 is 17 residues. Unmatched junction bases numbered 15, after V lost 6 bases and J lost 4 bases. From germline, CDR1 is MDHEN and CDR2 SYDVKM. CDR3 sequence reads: CASSRDRGPRALYEQYF. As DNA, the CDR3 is TGTGCCAGCAGCCGGGACAGGGGTCCCAGGGCCTTATACGAGCAGTACTTC.

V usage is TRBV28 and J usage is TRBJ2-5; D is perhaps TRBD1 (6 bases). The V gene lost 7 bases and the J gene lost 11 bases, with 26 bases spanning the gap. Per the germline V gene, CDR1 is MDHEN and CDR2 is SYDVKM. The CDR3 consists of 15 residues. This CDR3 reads CASTLTGRLPYEQYF. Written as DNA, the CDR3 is TGTGCCAGCACCCTGACAGGTCGTCTTCCCTATGAGCAGTACTTC.

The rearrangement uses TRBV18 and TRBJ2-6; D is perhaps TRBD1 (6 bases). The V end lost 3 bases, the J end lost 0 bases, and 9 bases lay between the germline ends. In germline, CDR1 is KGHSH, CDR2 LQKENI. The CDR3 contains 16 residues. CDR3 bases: TGTGCCAGCTCACCCACAGGGATCTCTGGGGCCAACGTCCTGACTTTC. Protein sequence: CASSPTGISGANVLTF.

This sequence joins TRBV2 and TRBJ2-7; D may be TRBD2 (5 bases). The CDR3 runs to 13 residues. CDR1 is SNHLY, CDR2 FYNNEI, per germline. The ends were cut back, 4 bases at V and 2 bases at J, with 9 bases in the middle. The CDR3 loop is CASSVEGTYEQYF. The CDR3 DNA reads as TGTGCCAGCAGTGTTGAGGGTACCTACGAGCAGTACTTC.

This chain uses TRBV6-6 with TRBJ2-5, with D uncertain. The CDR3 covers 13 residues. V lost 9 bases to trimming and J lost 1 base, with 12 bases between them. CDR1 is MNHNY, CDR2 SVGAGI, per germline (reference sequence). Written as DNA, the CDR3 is TGTGCCAGTCAGCCTGGGCTCCAAGAGACCCAGTACTTC. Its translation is CASQPGLQETQYF.

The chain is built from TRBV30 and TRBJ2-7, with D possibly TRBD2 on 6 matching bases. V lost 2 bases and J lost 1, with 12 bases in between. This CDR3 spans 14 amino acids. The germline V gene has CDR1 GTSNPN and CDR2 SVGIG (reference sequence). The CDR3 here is CAWSWGSGSYEQYF. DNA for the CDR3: TGTGCCTGGAGTTGGGGTAGCGGATCCTACGAGCAGTACTTC.

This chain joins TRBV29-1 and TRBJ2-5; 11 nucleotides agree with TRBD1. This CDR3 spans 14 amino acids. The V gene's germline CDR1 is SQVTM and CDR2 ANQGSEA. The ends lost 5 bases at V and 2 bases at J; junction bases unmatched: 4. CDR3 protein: CSVWDRGTQETQYF. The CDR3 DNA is TGCAGCGTTTGGGACAGGGGGACACAAGAGACCCAGTACTTC.

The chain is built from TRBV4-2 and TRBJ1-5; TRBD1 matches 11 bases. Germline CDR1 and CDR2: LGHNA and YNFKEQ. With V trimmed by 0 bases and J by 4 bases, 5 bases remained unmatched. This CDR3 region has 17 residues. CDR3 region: CASSQELRDRGNQPQHF. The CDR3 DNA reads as TGTGCCAGCAGCCAAGAGCTCCGGGACAGGGGGAATCAGCCCCAGCATTTT.